The following is a TCR beta chain sequence with its context. In the same sample, other DNA sequences code for this CDR3. The CDR3 contains 14 residues. Germline V gene data show CDR1 as MGHRA and CDR2 as YSYEKL. V was clipped by 0 bases and J by 7 bases, with 10 bases between them. The data belong to a study of shared clonotypes between healthy human individuals. Study background: The donor pool was made up of a couple of women and a few men aged 18 to 49.

The naive CD8 subset, CD45RO-negative cells positively selected for CCR7, excluded terminally differentiated effector memory CD45RA+ cells. The assay was immunoSEQ multiplex PCR, and TCRdb's table has in-frame clones only and misses some. This sample yields approximately 2,200,000 clones, of which around 93% are seen a single time; about 1.5% belongs to the top ten. The source of this sequence is a man aged 18-30 years in good health. Some clones in this sample may be carry-over from other donors' samples. The chain joins TRBV4-1 to TRBJ2-1, with D unresolved. The source material was naive CD8+ T cells from PBMCs. The CDR3 loop reads CASSQDRATNEQFF. CDR3 DNA: TGCGCCAGCAGCCAAGATAGGGCTACAAATGAGCAGTTCTTC.